The 14 T cell receptor beta chains below come from one sample, sequenced in a study of control samples from healthy donors and cancer patients. Assay used: immunoSEQ multiplex PCR; TCRdb lists only in-frame clones, some missing. The data contain roughly 150,000 clones, roughly 90% of them singletons. Sequenced material: blood. These receptors originate from a woman younger than 45 in good health.

The V gene is TRBV2, the J gene TRBJ2-3, with 14 positions matching TRBD2. The V and J ends lost 4 bases and 2 bases, in that order; junction bases with no gene match: 14. The CDR3 consists of 20 residues. CDR1 and CDR2 (germline): SNHLY, FYNNEI. This chain's CDR3 is CASSGWYFRTSGRSTDTQYF. CDR3 DNA sequence: TGTGCCAGCAGTGGGTGGTACTTCCGGACTAGCGGGAGGTCCACAGATACGCAGTATTTT.

Comment on this clone: One junction end does not reproduce the germline sequence, and a read error may be involved. The J gene is TRBJ1-4, the V gene TRBV20-1; tentative D call: TRBD1 (5 bases). The germline V gene has CDR1 DFQATT and CDR2 SNEGSKA (reference sequence). The CDR3 sequence is 9 residues long. CDR3: CSVPPGRVF. The CDR3 nucleotides are TGCAGTGTCCCTCCGGGCAGGGTATTT.

The chain combines TRBV6-5 with TRBJ2-7; 7 bases match TRBD1. The CDR3 is made up of 14 amino acids. With 7 bases clipped from V and 2 bases from J, the junction kept 8 bases outside the gene matches. Germline CDR1 MNHEY, CDR2 SVGAGI. The CDR3 loop reads CASTRDSHTYEQYF. In DNA, the CDR3 is TGTGCCAGCACCAGGGACAGCCATACCTACGAGCAGTACTTC.

The rearrangement joins TRBV6-2 or TRBV6-3 to TRBJ2-6; weak D call: TRBD1 (6 bases). CDR3 size: 20 residues. The V end was cut by 5 bases, the J end by 0 bases, with 23 bases between. CDR1 is MNHEY and CDR2 is SVGEGT in the germline V gene. The CDR3 coding sequence is TGTGCCAGCAGTGGGATTAGGACAGACCAGATCAGCTCTGGGGCCAACGTCCTGACTTTC. Translated: CASSGIRTDQISSGANVLTF.

The rearrangement uses TRBV18 and TRBJ2-5, with D maybe TRBD2 (5 bases). Germline CDR1 and CDR2: KGHSH and LQKENI. The CDR3 runs to 13 residues. Deletions cut 6 bases from V and 2 bases from J, with 10 bases between. For the CDR3, the DNA is TGTGCCAGCTCGATTGGGGAGCAAGAGACCCAGTACTTC. Protein sequence: CASSIGEQETQYF.

The genes are TRBV25-1 and TRBJ2-3; D is undetermined. The CDR3 totals 14 residues. Deletions cut 3 bases from V and 0 bases from J, with 7 bases between. The germline V gene has CDR1 MGHDK and CDR2 SYGVNS. The CDR3 sequence: CASSDPGSTDTQYF. DNA for the CDR3: TGTGCCAGCAGTGATCCCGGAAGCACAGATACGCAGTATTTT.

The chain recombines TRBV30 with TRBJ1-5; unclear D gene. The CDR3 loop spans 13 amino acids. Germline loops: CDR1 GTSNPN, CDR2 SVGIG (reference sequence). V lost 2 bases and J lost 0, with 5 bases in between. CDR3 DNA sequence: TGTGCCTGGAGTAGGAATAGCAATCAGCCCCAGCATTTT. This gives the protein CAWSRNSNQPQHF.

The genes are TRBV7-2 and TRBJ2-2; a possible D gene is TRBD2 (6 bases). V was cut by 10 bases and J by 7 bases, with 13 bases left in between. CDR1 SGHTA and CDR2 FQGNSA come from the germline V gene. This CDR3 has 12 amino acids. The CDR3 DNA reads as TGTGCCACAGGAGGGCGCATCGGGGAGCTGTTTTTT. Translation gives CATGGRIGELFF.

The gene calls are TRBV19 and TRBJ2-7; 11 nucleotides align to TRBD2. Germline CDR1 LNHDA, CDR2 SQIVND (reference sequence). With 5 bases clipped from V and 7 bases from J, the junction kept 4 bases outside the gene matches. The CDR3 runs 13 residues. The CDR3 nucleotides read TGTGCCAGTAGTTTAGCGGGAGGGATGGAGCAGTACTTC. This codes for CASSLAGGMEQYF.

This chain connects TRBV6-5 to TRBJ2-2, with TRBD2 matching over 8 bases. Germline V lookup: CDR1 MNHEY, CDR2 SVGAGI. Unmatched junction bases numbered 4, after V lost 3 bases and J lost 4 bases. The CDR3 is made up of 15 amino acids. The CDR3: CASSYTSGGTGELFF. The DNA of the CDR3 is TGTGCCAGCAGTTATACTAGCGGAGGCACCGGGGAGCTGTTTTTT.

J is TRBJ2-3 and V is TRBV28, with 8 bases fitting TRBD2. Germline V gene lookup returns CDR1 MDHEN and CDR2 SYDVKM. CDR3 length: 13 residues. The CDR3 region is CAAAGRGVDTQYF. CDR3 sequence (DNA): TGTGCGGCGGCAGGGCGGGGGGTAGATACGCAGTATTTT. Drawing the rest from reference TRBV28 and TRBJ2-3, the complete variable domain is DVKVTQSSRYLVKRTGEKVFLECVQDMDHENMFWYRQDPGLGLRLIYFSYDVKMKEKGDIPEGYSVSREKKERFSLILESASTNQTSMYLCAAAGRGVDTQYFGPGTRLTVL.

CDR3 in amino acids: CASGPGTFLTGELFF. The CDR3 nucleotides read TGTGCCAGCGGACCCGGGACATTTTTGACCGGGGAGCTGTTTTTT. The chain uses TRBV7-2 and TRBJ2-2, with D perhaps TRBD1 (6 bases). Trimming shortened V by 8 bases and J by 5 bases, and 18 bases separated the two germline ends. Germline V lookup: CDR1 SGHTA, CDR2 FQGNSA. This CDR3 is built from 15 residues.

The V and J genes are TRBV11-2 and TRBJ2-3; D may be TRBD1 or TRBD2 (5 bases each). Germline loops: CDR1 SGHAT, CDR2 FQNNGV. V was pared by 1 base and J by 6 bases, with 11 bases between. The CDR3 has 14 residues. CDR3 nucleotide sequence: TGTGCCAGCAGCTTAGCGGGGACGAAGGATACGCAGTATTTT. Amino acids: CASSLAGTKDTQYF.

This chain connects TRBV5-6 to TRBJ2-7; maybe TRBD2 (7 bases). The germline V and J ends were trimmed by 4 bases and 4 bases, with 15 bases remaining between them. The CDR3 loop spans 14 amino acids. Germline CDR1 SGHDT, CDR2 YYEEEE. For the CDR3, the DNA is TGTGCCAGCAGCGCGGGGGCCGGATATTACGAGCAGTACTTC. This gives the protein CASSAGAGYYEQYF.